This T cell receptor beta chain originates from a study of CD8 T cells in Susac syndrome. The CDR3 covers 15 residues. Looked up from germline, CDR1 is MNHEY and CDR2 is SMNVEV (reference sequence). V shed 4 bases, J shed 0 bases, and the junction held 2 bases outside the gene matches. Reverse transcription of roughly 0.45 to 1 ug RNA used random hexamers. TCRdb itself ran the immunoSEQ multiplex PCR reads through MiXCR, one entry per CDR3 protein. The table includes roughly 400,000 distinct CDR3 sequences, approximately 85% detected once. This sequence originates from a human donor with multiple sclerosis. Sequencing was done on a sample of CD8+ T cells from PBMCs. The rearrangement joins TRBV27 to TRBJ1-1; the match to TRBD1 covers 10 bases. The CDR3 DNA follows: TGTGCCAGCAGTTCCGGGACAGGGGTGAACACTGAAGCTTTCTTT. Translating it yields CASSSGTGVNTEAFF.